This TCR beta chain was captured by sequencing in a study of blood T cell repertoires in COVID-19 (dated by TCRdb to 2019 to 2021). At the level of the whole study: Collaborator samples came from the United States, Italy and Spain and covered acute and convalescent phases of COVID-19. The prospective study material was composed of cDNA or gDNA derived from T cells, B-cell-depleted T cells, or PBMCs. Deeply sampled blood TCRbeta repertoires from subjects exposed to, actively infected with, or recovered from COVID-19 were included in the dataset. A freely available public database, intended as a resource for researchers studying the immune response to SARS-CoV-2, is where the repertoires were released. Samples were obtained from the ongoing ImmuneRACE study (first 160 participants) and from 1,200 or so subjects provided by 6 global collaborators. The sample metadata nearly always contained a de-identified subject ID, COVID-19 status, age in years and sex. Where available, HLA class I and class II types were obtained from metadata supplied by the sample provider rather than from assay-based typing.

On the study overall, not on this receptor specifically: Clinical and demographic metadata were provided uncurated, with the amount varying by source and participant.

The immunoSEQ Assay, a bias-controlled multiplex PCR, was used to amplify TCRbeta CDR3 regions from genomic DNA. Per the authors' processing: The number of nucleated cells in each sample was estimated by amplification of reference gene primers within the assay. To quantify the absolute abundance of each unique TCRbeta CDR3 rearrangement, sequence reads were collapsed and filtered. For each sample, productive Simpson clonality was calculated as the square root of Simpson's diversity index over productive rearrangements. In TCRdb, the immuneACCESS table is reduced to in-frame sequences with V and J assigned. These tables do not hold every clone; where another copy was compared, an unresolved V gene accounts for under half, and the others remain unexplained. The V and J calls and the clone size are those of that table, but D and trimming were determined from the DNA. The sample records 200,000 to 300,000 clones, about 93% of which are singletons. Roughly 0.89% of the sample is taken by the ten largest.

At one collaborating source in Seattle, patients were enrolled during active infection and were followed longitudinally through the course of disease. Whole blood was collected in K2EDTA tubes by collaborating institutions according to the institutions' own protocols. For TCRbeta analysis, collaborators shipped samples in one of three forms: frozen whole blood, isolated PBMCs, or DNA extracted from either of those sample types. For this clone: Which antigen it targets is not known. Qualities for individual bases were not recorded, and no much larger clone is one base off.

V is reduced by 8 bases and J by 5 bases, leaving a spacing of 13 bases between them. Taken from the germline V gene, the CDR1 and CDR2 loops are SGDLS and YYNGEE. Taken from cysteine to phenylalanine, the CDR3 has 12 residues. The only DNA kept is the CDR3, 36 bases in frame from the first base. The V and J genes are TRBV9 and TRBJ1-1, with TRBD1 tentatively as D gene (5 bases match). The material sequenced was peripheral blood. The sequence was obtained from a man aged 30 to 39 with COVID-19, enrolled during active disease. The bases are TGTGCCAGTGGGGCTGATGGGACTGAAGCTTTCTTT. This translates into CASGADGTEAFF.